A selection of T cell receptor beta chains follows, all from one sample in a study of response to subunit inactivated influenza vaccine. A single record per CDR3 protein comes from TCRdb applying MiXCR to the RT-PCR reads. The table records roughly 790,000 distinct CDR3 sequences, over 20% of them present only once. The sequenced sample was PBMCs from blood, obtained roughly 5 days after vaccination. The receptor source for this set is a man aged 50-59 years who received an inactivated influenza vaccine. Both conserved end residues are part of each CDR3. The order of the fields is V gene, clone size, J gene, D gene, CDR3 DNA, CDR3 protein. D genes are given only for firm matches. Some rows have no size entry. The others give once, few or many, or a class for an expanded clone.

TRBV2	few	TRBJ2-1	TRBD2	TGTGCCAGCGATAGGAGCGGGGGGCGTAGTGAGCAGTTCTTC	CASDRSGGRSEQFF
TRBV28	-	TRBJ2-1	TRBD2	TGTGCCAGCAGTCCCCCGACTAGCGGGAGACGCAATGAGCAGTTCTTC	CASSPPTSGRRNEQFF
TRBV19	-	TRBJ1-5	TRBD1	TGTGCCAGTACCGCGGGGACAGATGGATACGGTCAGCCCCAGCATTTT	CASTAGTDGYGQPQHF
TRBV7-9	once	TRBJ2-5	TRBD2	TGTGCCAGCAGCTCCCGACTAGCGGGGTACCAAGAGACCCAGTACTTC	CASSSRLAGYQETQYF
TRBV4-1	-	TRBJ2-5	-	TGCGCCAGCAGGGAAGTGGGGGAAGAGACCCAGTACTTC	CASREVGEETQYF
TRBV20-1	-	TRBJ1-6	-	TGCAGTGCTAGAGGGACAGATAATTCACCCCTCCACTTT	CSARGTDNSPLHF
TRBV7-7	once	TRBJ2-5	-	TGTGCCAGCAGCTCCGGATGGAACCAAGAGACCCAGTACTTC	CASSSGWNQETQYF
TRBV2	few	TRBJ2-5	TRBD2	TGTGCCAGCAGCCGGCGGGAGGTCCAAGAGACCCAGTACTTC	CASSRREVQETQYF
TRBV7-2	many	TRBJ1-2	-	TGTGCCAGCAGCTTAGTGGCGGACCCATATGGCTACACCTTC	CASSLVADPYGYTF
TRBV5-1	-	TRBJ1-2	-	TGCGCCAGCACCCCACGGGCAGGATCTAACTATGGCTACACCTTC	CASTPRAGSNYGYTF
TRBV4-1	few	TRBJ2-3	-	TGCGCCAGCAGCCGCCTGGAAGGGGATACGCAGTATTTT	CASSRLEGDTQYF
TRBV20-1	few	TRBJ2-4	TRBD1	TGCAGTGCTAGGCCACCGTGGGACAGAGTAGCCAAAAACATTCAGTACTTC	CSARPPWDRVAKNIQYF
TRBV27	-	TRBJ2-3	-	TGTGCCAGCAGTTTATCGCCTATAAGCACAGATACGCAGTATTTT	CASSLSPISTDTQYF
TRBV20-1	-	TRBJ2-7	TRBD2	TGCAGTGCTGCCGTTAGCGGGAGGACCTACGAGCAGTACTTC	CSAAVSGRTYEQYF
TRBV11-2	few	TRBJ2-7	-	TGTGCCAGCAGCTTAGATGCGAGTAGCGTCTACGAGCAGTACTTC	CASSLDASSVYEQYF
TRBV7-2	few	TRBJ1-2	TRBD1	TGTGCCAGCAGCCCCGGACAGGGGAAGGGCTACACCTTC	CASSPGQGKGYTF
TRBV20-1	-	TRBJ2-1	TRBD2	TGCAGTGCTAGCGGGAGGCGCTACAATGAGCAGTTCTTC	CSASGRRYNEQFF
TRBV7-2	-	TRBJ2-2	-	TGTGCCAGCAGCTCCTACGTTAGCACCGGGGAGCTGTTTTTT	CASSSYVSTGELFF
TRBV7-9	-	TRBJ1-2	-	TGTGCCAGCAGTCTCTATCAGGGGCCCTACTATGGCTACACCTTC	CASSLYQGPYYGYTF
TRBV5-1	few	TRBJ2-7	TRBD2	TGCGCCAGCAGCAAGGGACTAGCGGAAAACTACGAGCAGTACTTC	CASSKGLAENYEQYF
TRBV6-1	-	TRBJ2-7	TRBD2	TGTGCCAGCAGTAGTACGGGAGGGCTGGGGGAGCAGTACTTC	CASSSTGGLGEQYF
TRBV10-3	-	TRBJ1-2	-	TGTGCCATCAGCCCCCCAGGATCTGGCTACACCTTC	CAISPPGSGYTF
TRBV15	few	TRBJ2-3	-	TGTGCCACCAGCAGAGGGGATGCGGATACGCAGTATTTT	CATSRGDADTQYF
TRBV5-1	-	TRBJ2-3	-	TGCGCCAGCAGCGTAGGGCAGGGTGCAGATACGCAGTATTTT	CASSVGQGADTQYF
TRBV6-5	few	TRBJ2-5	-	TGTGCCAGCAGTTACGGCGGAGGGATCGGAGAGACCCAGTACTTC	CASSYGGGIGETQYF
TRBV7-2	many	TRBJ2-7	TRBD2	TGTGCCAGCAGCTTAGAGGCGGGGGGCGTCTACGAGCAGTACTTC	CASSLEAGGVYEQYF
TRBV14	-	TRBJ2-7	TRBD1	TGTGCCAGCAGCCAAAGGGGGCGCGGGTACGAGCAGTACTTC	CASSQRGRGYEQYF
TRBV2	-	TRBJ2-1	TRBD1	TGTGCCAGCACCCAAGGGACAGGGGCCTCATACAATGAGCAGTTCTTC	CASTQGTGASYNEQFF
TRBV3-1	few	TRBJ1-6	-	TGTGCCAGCAGCCAAGGAAGTAATTCACCCCTCCACTTT	CASSQGSNSPLHF
TRBV4-2	-	TRBJ2-4	-	TGTGCCAGCAGCCAAGCCAGGGATGAGTTGGACATTCAGTACTTC	CASSQARDELDIQYF
TRBV27	-	TRBJ2-3	-	TGTGCCAGCAGTTTATTTCAGAGTAACACAGATACGCAGTATTTT	CASSLFQSNTDTQYF
TRBV7-9	many	TRBJ2-1	TRBD1	TGTGCCAGCAGCTTAGGCGAGGTGAGACAGGGTCGCAATGAGCAGTTCTTC	CASSLGEVRQGRNEQFF
TRBV7-2	-	TRBJ1-6	-	TGTGCCAGCAGCTTAGCACTTTTGAGTCGACAAGCATCACCCCTCCACTTT	CASSLALLSRQASPLHF
TRBV7-2	few	TRBJ1-5	-	TGTGCCAGCAGCACGTCAGGGACTAGCAATCAGCCCCAGCATTTT	CASSTSGTSNQPQHF